The clone carrying this TCR beta chain turned up a few times. Its antigen is not identified. In germline, CDR1 is SQVTM, CDR2 ANQGSEA. CDR3 length: 14 residues. The germline V and J ends were trimmed by 5 bases and 0 bases, with 14 bases remaining between them. The data derive from a study of T-cell reconstitution after alpha-beta-depleted transplantation in children. Preparation of the TCRbeta library involved a method that used unique molecular identifiers. TCRdb ran MiXCR on the PCR reads and lists one entry per CDR3 protein. The repertoire consists of hundreds of thousands of distinct CDR3 sequences, with 10% to 15% occurring once and the leading ten covering around 2%. Study-level results: Alpha-beta T cells present about two months after transplant were reported to originate from several hundred expanded graft clones.

This TCR was sampled from a male patient aged 10 to 17 who had a stem cell transplant for acute myeloid leukemia, so the T cells may come from the graft donor. The gene calls are TRBV29-1 and TRBJ2-7; no firm D call. The source was PBMCs, mostly from graft donor cells, collected 360 days after TCRalphabeta/CD19-depleted stem cell transplant. CDR3 residues: CSVISQVDSYEQYF. DNA of the CDR3: TGCAGCGTTATTAGCCAGGTTGACTCCTACGAGCAGTACTTC.